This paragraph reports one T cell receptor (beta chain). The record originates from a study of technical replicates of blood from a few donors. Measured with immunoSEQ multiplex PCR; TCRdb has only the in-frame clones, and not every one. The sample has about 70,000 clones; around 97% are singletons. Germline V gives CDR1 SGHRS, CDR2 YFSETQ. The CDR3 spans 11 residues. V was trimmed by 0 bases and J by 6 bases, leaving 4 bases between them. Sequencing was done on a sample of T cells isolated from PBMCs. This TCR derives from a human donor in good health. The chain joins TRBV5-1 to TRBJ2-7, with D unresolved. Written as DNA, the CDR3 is TGCGCCAGCAGCTTGGATCGCGAGCAGTACTTC. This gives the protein CASSLDREQYF.